The clone carrying this T cell receptor beta chain has only a few counts. What it binds is not known. This specimen belongs to a study of beta chain features in type 1 diabetes. Study outcomes and limitations: For Type 1 diabetes patients, all four CD4+ subsets carried TCRB CDR3s that were moderately but significantly shorter. Small HLA sub-analyses could not settle whether HLA shapes TCRB rearrangement.

CDR3 length equals 14 residues. Germline V gives CDR1 SGDLS, CDR2 YYNGEE. V trimming: 4 bases; J trimming: 4 bases; junction bases outside the gene matches: 5. The whole isolated RNA underwent reverse transcription, so sequencing captured expressed TCRB transcripts. The table came from immunoSEQ multiplex PCR; TCRdb's copy has only in-frame clones and leaves some out. The sample lists a few hundred thousand clones, 14% to 15% occurring once. Sequenced input: naive CD4+ T cells from blood. The receptor was derived from a young man with type 1 diabetes. The V and J genes are TRBV9 and TRBJ2-5; TRBD2 aligns across 9 bases. CDR3 sequence (DNA): TGTGCCAGCAGCACAGGGACTAGCAGAGAGACCCAGTACTTC. This gives the protein CASSTGTSRETQYF.